This TCR beta chain was sequenced in a study of T cell responses to AZD1222 COVID-19 vaccine. Germline V lookup: CDR1 SGHNT, CDR2 YYREEE (reference sequence). The CDR3 is 17 amino acids. V dropped 4 bases and J dropped 1; count of bases not matched to a gene: 7. Produced via immunoSEQ multiplex PCR; TCRdb's table is partial and in-frame only. The profile shows around 120,000 clones, 89% of them singletons. This clonotype was obtained from an adult in good health. The input for sequencing was peripheral blood, taken on day 0 of AZD1222 vaccination. The chain is built from TRBV5-4 and TRBJ2-3, with TRBD2 matching over 12 bases. The CDR3 nucleotides are TGTGCCAGCAGCACAGGGACTAGCGGGTCCGGCACAGATACGCAGTATTTT. Its protein product is CASSTGTSGSGTDTQYF. Based on the CDR3 plus reference TRBV5-4 and TRBJ2-3, the full variable domain is ETGVTQSPTHLIKTRGQQVTLRCSSQSGHNTVSWYQQALGQGPQFIFQYYREEENGRGNFPPRFSGLQFPNYSSELNVNALELDDSALYLCASSTGTSGSGTDTQYFGPGTRLTVL.